A single T cell receptor (beta chain) is shown here with its context. What antigen it recognizes has not been identified. Per-nucleotide qualities are absent, and no much larger clonotype sits a single base away. Based on the germline V gene (reference sequence), the CDR1 and CDR2 sequences are GTSNPN and SVGIG. The CDR3 runs 15 amino acids, cysteine and phenylalanine included. Of the read, only the CDR3 DNA is kept; its 45 bases are in frame from base 1. Unmatched junction bases come to 8, with V trimmed by 3 bases and J by 3 bases. Separate from the roughly 630-subject first cohort, the validation cohort of over 90 subjects was the group to which the donors belonged. The method was the immunoSEQ multiplex PCR assay. In the original analysis: A statistical classification framework was built for diagnosing cytomegalovirus status from the catalog of TCR beta chain sequences. The table comes from immuneACCESS by way of TCRdb, which keeps in-frame sequences with V and J called. Part of the clones is missing from these tables; in studies checked, under half for an unresolved V gene and the rest for unknown reasons. That table supplies the V and J calls and clone size; D and trimming were determined from the DNA. Across this sample there are more than 90,000 clones, with about nine tenths seen only once. Of the sample, more than 1.5% is held by the ten largest clones.

This specimen belongs to a study of cytomegalovirus exposure and HLA in healthy donors listed by TCRdb under 2017. Turning to the overall study: The 500 to 800 repertoires of the first cohort and the 95 to 150 validation repertoires were produced on the same platform, according to a later analysis. The study aimed to test whether cataloging public T cell receptors could reveal signatures of past pathogen exposure. Besides the first cohort of about 730 subjects, a separate validation cohort made up of roughly 120 different subjects was used. To predict cytomegalovirus infection status, the study brought together high-throughput TCR immunosequencing, statistical association of individual TCRs with disease status, and machine learning.

Here is what the overall study found, with its caveats: In both the original and validation cohorts, the classifier was reported to diagnose cytomegalovirus status with high specificity and sensitivity. A later analysis had no HLA typing for the validation cohort, so co-occurrence there was scored across all 110 or so repertoires. While some public TCRs were present in many individuals, most TCR sequences turned up only very rarely across donors. According to the authors, the approach could potentially be generalized to other disease states and immunological phenotypes. Three of the identified cytomegalovirus-associated TCR beta chains were confirmed in vitro to be specific for cytomegalovirus antigens. Of the cluster scores, 85% to 95% were above 0 in a later analysis, which found that TCRs clustered in the first cohort also tended to co-occur in the 120 or so validation repertoires. The study gave a list of more than 150 TCR beta chains associated with cytomegalovirus.

The chain is assembled from TRBV30 and TRBJ2-5; 9 bases in the junction line up with TRBD1. The material sequenced was PBMCs. This clonotype was sampled from a man younger than 35 in good health and CMV-seronegative. For the CDR3, the sequence is CAWRGGTGNEETQYF. The DNA sequence follows: TGTGCCTGGAGAGGGGGGACAGGGAATGAAGAGACCCAGTACTTC.